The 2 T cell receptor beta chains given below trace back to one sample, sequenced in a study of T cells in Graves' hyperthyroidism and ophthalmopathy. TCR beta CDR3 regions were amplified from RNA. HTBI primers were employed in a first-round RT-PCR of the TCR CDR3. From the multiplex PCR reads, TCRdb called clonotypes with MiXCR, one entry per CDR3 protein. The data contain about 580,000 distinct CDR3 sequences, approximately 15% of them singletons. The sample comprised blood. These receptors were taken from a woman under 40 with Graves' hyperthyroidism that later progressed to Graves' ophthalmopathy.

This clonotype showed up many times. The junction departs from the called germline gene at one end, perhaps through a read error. CDR3 region: CASSNPTYEQYF. The CDR3 DNA reads as TGTGCCAGCAGTAACCCAACCTACGAGCAGTACTTC. The rearrangement joins TRBV19 to TRBJ2-7, with D hard to call. CDR1 is LNHDA, CDR2 SQIVND, per germline (reference sequence). CDR3 length: 12 residues.

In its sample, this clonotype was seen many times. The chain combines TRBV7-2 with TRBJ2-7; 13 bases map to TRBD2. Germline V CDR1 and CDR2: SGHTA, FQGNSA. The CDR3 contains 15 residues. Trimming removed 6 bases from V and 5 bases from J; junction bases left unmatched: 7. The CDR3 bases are TGTGCCAGCAGACCGGGACTAGCGGGAATAGACGAGCAGTACTTC. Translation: CASRPGLAGIDEQYF.